The text below deals with one T cell receptor (beta chain). Its antigen is currently unknown. V lost 2 bases to trimming and J lost 2 bases, with 10 bases between them. Germline values: CDR1 SGHVS, CDR2 FNYEAQ. CDR3 length equals 14 residues. Sampling of alopecia areata patients yielded lesional scalp punch biopsies as well as peripheral blood. Extracted RNA was reverse transcribed into cDNA, the sequencing template. Method: immunoSEQ multiplex PCR; TCRdb's copy keeps in-frame clones and lacks some. The sample records more than 95,000 clones, around 45% being singletons. This entry comes from a study of CD8+ T cells in alopecia areata. Study background: Oral tofacitinib, 5 to 10 mg twice daily, was given in an open-label trial. General study results and limits: Sequencing of scalp samples also captures resident alphabeta T cells of normal skin. Patients showed less clear TCR sequence sharing than mice, possibly partly because of HLA diversity.

The sample taken for sequencing was CD4+ T cells sorted from blood. This TCR was sampled from a human donor with alopecia areata. The chain couples TRBV7-6 to TRBJ2-7, with a possible D match to TRBD1 (5 bases). CDR3 in amino acids: CASSLNGHTYEQYF. DNA for the CDR3: TGTGCCAGCAGCTTAAACGGACATACCTACGAGCAGTACTTC.